One and the same sample provided the 23 T cell receptor beta chains below, sequenced in a study of T cells expressing NK-cell markers. Reprocessing the 5' RACE reads, TCRdb reports a single entry for every CDR3 protein and omits DNA. Recorded for this sample: 300,000 to 450,000 distinct CDR3 sequences. Sequencing was performed on blood T cells: a sorted CD56 or NKG2C T cell subset, CD4+ or CD8+ T cells, or bulk PBMC T cells (not recorded which). These receptors all come from a man between 18 and 69 years old in good health.

The chain carries TRBV10-3 and TRBJ2-5; TCRdb's D call, TRBD1, is unchecked because there is no DNA. The CDR3 totals 16 residues. Germline V gene lookup returns CDR1 ENHRY and CDR2 SYGVKD. This CDR3 reads CAISAAGQGARETQYF.

V is TRBV18 and J is TRBJ1-2; TCRdb outputs TRBD1, but without DNA this stays unchecked. The germline V gene has CDR1 KGHSH and CDR2 LQKENI. The CDR3 consists of 13 residues. CDR3 region: CASSDRDNYGYTF.

V and J are TRBV7-2 and TRBJ1-1; TCRdb's D call, TRBD1, is unchecked because there is no DNA. CDR3 length: 15 residues. Germline V lookup: CDR1 SGHTA, CDR2 FQGNSA. The chain's CDR3 is CASSTVQGWGTEAFF.

The genes are TRBV27 and TRBJ2-7; there is no DNA to check the TCRdb D call of TRBD1. The CDR3 spans 16 residues. Germline CDR1 MNHEY, CDR2 SMNVEV (reference sequence). The chain's CDR3 is CASSSPTRGRVYEQYF.

The chain combines TRBV5-1 with TRBJ2-3. Germline V gene lookup returns CDR1 SGHRS and CDR2 YFSETQ. CDR3 length: 14 residues. CDR3 sequence reads: CASSSNTVPDTQYF.

This chain links TRBV12-3 or TRBV12-4 with TRBJ2-7; the TCRdb call, TRBD2, lacks DNA for checking. This CDR3 region has 13 residues. The CDR3 region is CASATRGTYEQYF.

The chain couples TRBV12-3 or TRBV12-4 to TRBJ2-1; the D gene TCRdb calls, TRBD2, cannot be checked with no DNA. The CDR3 runs to 20 residues. The CDR3: CASSLLADKLAGGSDNEQFF.

V usage is TRBV2 and J usage is TRBJ2-5; TCRdb picks TRBD1, but there is no DNA to check that call. Germline loops: CDR1 SNHLY, CDR2 FYNNEI. The CDR3 spans 15 residues. The CDR3 sequence: CASSESVRAKETQYF. Drawing the rest from reference TRBV2 and TRBJ2-5, the complete variable domain is EPEVTQTPSHQVTQMGQEVILRCVPISNHLYFYWYRQILGQKVEFLVSFYNNEISEKSEIFDDQFSVERPDGSNFTLKIRSTKLEDSAMYFCASSESVRAKETQYFGPGTRLLVL.

The genes are TRBV7-2 and TRBJ2-3; TCRdb names TRBD2, which stays unverified in the absence of DNA. From germline, CDR1 is SGHTA and CDR2 FQGNSA. There are 16 residues in the CDR3. CDR3: CASSWGGGGSTDTQYF.

The rearrangement uses TRBV12-3 or TRBV12-4 and TRBJ2-4; as DNA is missing, the TRBD1 call by TCRdb cannot be tested. The CDR3 consists of 15 residues. CDR3 residues: CASSVSGTGQNIQYF.

The J gene is TRBJ1-4, the V gene TRBV12-3 or TRBV12-4. This CDR3 contains 13 residues. The CDR3: CASSTYSTEKLFF.

The chain combines TRBV18 with TRBJ2-3; the TRBD1 assignment by TCRdb is unverifiable without DNA. Germline CDR1 is KGHSH and CDR2 is LQKENI. This CDR3 has 15 amino acids. The CDR3 sequence: CASSPPGTGRDTQYF.

V usage is TRBV18 and J usage is TRBJ1-2. The germline V gene has CDR1 KGHSH and CDR2 LQKENI. CDR3 length: 13 residues. CDR3 sequence reads: CASSPRQGWGYTF.

The gene calls are TRBV7-9 and TRBJ2-7; TCRdb's D gene call, TRBD1, goes unchecked for lack of DNA. CDR3 size: 14 residues. Germline V gene sequence: CDR1 SEHNR, CDR2 FQNEAQ (reference sequence). The CDR3 reads CASIGQGGVHEQYF.

The chain joins TRBV2 to TRBJ2-1. The CDR3 contains 15 residues. Germline CDR1 reads SNHLY; CDR2 reads FYNNEI. The CDR3 spells CASVGQPLSYNEQFF.

This sequence joins TRBV7-9 and TRBJ2-2; the D call of TRBD1 rests on TCRdb alone, since no DNA is present to check it. The V gene's germline CDR1 is SEHNR and CDR2 FQNEAQ (reference sequence). The CDR3 consists of 16 residues. CDR3 sequence reads: CASSLKGTGGTGELFF.

The chain uses TRBV14 and TRBJ1-3. The CDR3 runs 15 residues. The germline CDR1 and CDR2 sequences are SGHDN and FVKESK. This CDR3 is CASSPGLRSGNTIYF.

V gene TRBV28 combines with J gene TRBJ1-6; no DNA is available, so the TRBD1 call from TCRdb remains unchecked. The CDR3 totals 15 residues. The germline gives CDR1 MDHEN, CDR2 SYDVKM. The chain's CDR3 is CASSLAGGRGSPLHF.

The rearrangement uses TRBV10-2 and TRBJ2-3; the D call of TRBD2 rests on TCRdb alone, since no DNA is present to check it. The germline V gene encodes CDR1 WSHSY and CDR2 SAAADI. The CDR3 runs to 18 residues. The CDR3 region is CASSESTRRSSGTDTQYF.

V usage is TRBV11-2 and J usage is TRBJ1-2; TCRdb indicates TRBD1, and absent DNA this call remains unverified. CDR3 length: 13 amino acids. From germline, CDR1 is SGHAT and CDR2 FQNNGV. CDR3 in amino acids: CANSRGGGFGYTF. Full variable domain (outside the CDR3, taken from reference TRBV11-2 and TRBJ1-2): EAGVAQSPRYKIIEKRQSVAFWCNPISGHATLYWYQQILGQGPKLLIQFQNNGVVDDSQLPKDRFSAERLKGVDSTLKIQPAKLEDSAVYLCANSRGGGFGYTFGSGTRLTVV.

The chain is built from TRBV29-1 and TRBJ2-3; TCRdb selects TRBD2, and the lack of DNA leaves this call unchecked. CDR1 and CDR2 (germline): SQVTM, ANQGSEA. The length of the CDR3 is 14 residues. CDR3 loop: CSASTSGGLDTQYF.

The rearrangement joins TRBV6-5 to TRBJ1-5; TCRdb outputs TRBD1, but without DNA this stays unchecked. The germline CDR1 and CDR2 sequences are MNHEY and SVGAGI. This CDR3 spans 16 amino acids. CDR3 in amino acids: CASSSLWGDSNQPQHF.

The chain carries TRBV12-3 or TRBV12-4 and TRBJ2-1; TCRdb designates TRBD2, a call that cannot be tested without DNA. The CDR3 totals 15 residues. The CDR3 reads CASSFNRGGRDEQFF.